The text below deals with one T cell receptor beta chain. These data come from a study of untreated major depressive disorder. The assay was immunoSEQ multiplex PCR, and TCRdb's table has in-frame clones only and misses some. The table includes around 20,000 clones, 90% to 95% detected once. The V end was cut by 5 bases, the J end by 1 base, with 15 bases between. CDR3 size: 16 residues. The germline V gene encodes CDR1 MNHNY and CDR2 SVGAGI (reference sequence). For sex, age, current smoking status and body mass index, every depressed patient had a pairwise-matched non-depressed control. All participants were of European descent.

This chain uses TRBV6-6 with TRBJ1-5, with D possibly being TRBD1 (6 bases). The sample consisted of CD4+ T cells from PBMCs. The TCR was taken from a man aged 30 to 39 in good health. The CDR3 is CASSRPSGTSNQPQHF. The CDR3 coding sequence is TGTGCCAGCAGTCGTCCCTCCGGGACAAGCAATCAGCCCCAGCATTTT.